This T cell receptor beta chain was retrieved from a study of blood T cell repertoires in COVID-19. J was trimmed by 3 bases and V by 7 bases; bases with no gene match: 8. This CDR3 region has 15 residues. Looked up from germline, CDR1 is GTSNPN and CDR2 is SVGIG (reference sequence). Method: immunoSEQ multiplex PCR; TCRdb's copy keeps in-frame clones and lacks some. Of under 300,000 clones in the sample, roughly 83% are singletons; the top ten hold approximately 1.5%. Sequences were obtained from peripheral blood. This TCR came from a human donor with COVID-19, enrolled during active disease. The donor label of this sample is uncertain. This sequence joins TRBV30 and TRBJ2-1, with TRBD2 identical over 11 bases. The CDR3 DNA reads as TGTGCCTTAACCTCCGGGACTAGCGGCTACAATGAGCAGTTCTTC. Amino acid sequence: CALTSGTSGYNEQFF.